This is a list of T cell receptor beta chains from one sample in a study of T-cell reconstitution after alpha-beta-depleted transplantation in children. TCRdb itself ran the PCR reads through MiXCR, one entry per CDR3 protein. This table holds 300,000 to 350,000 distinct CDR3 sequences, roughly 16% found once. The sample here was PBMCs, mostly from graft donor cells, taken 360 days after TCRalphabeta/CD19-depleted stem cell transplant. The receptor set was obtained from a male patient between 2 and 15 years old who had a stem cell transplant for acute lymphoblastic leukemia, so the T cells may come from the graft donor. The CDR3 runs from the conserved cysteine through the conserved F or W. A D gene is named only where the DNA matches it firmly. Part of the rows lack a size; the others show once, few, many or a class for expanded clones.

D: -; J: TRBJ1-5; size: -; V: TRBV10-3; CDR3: CAISESPDTQPQHF; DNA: TGTGCCATCAGTGAGTCGCCCGACACTCAGCCCCAGCATTTT
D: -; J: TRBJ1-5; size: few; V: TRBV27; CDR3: CASTNLAQAPNQPQHF; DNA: TGTGCCAGCACCAACCTGGCACAGGCCCCCAATCAGCCCCAGCATTTT
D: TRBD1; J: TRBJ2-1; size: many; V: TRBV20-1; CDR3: CSASSRGSYNEQFF; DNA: TGCAGTGCTAGTAGCAGGGGGTCCTACAATGAGCAGTTCTTC
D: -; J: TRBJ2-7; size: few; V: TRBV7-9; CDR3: CASSLGGSWASSYEQYF; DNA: TGTGCCAGCAGCTTAGGAGGTAGCTGGGCGAGCTCCTACGAGCAGTACTTC
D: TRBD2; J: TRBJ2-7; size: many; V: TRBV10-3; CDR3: CAISEQGLAGAGYEQYF; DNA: TGTGCCATCAGTGAACAGGGACTAGCGGGAGCTGGATACGAGCAGTACTTC
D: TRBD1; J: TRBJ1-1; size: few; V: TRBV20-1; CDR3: CSTGTVEAFF; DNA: TGCAGTACCGGGACAGTTGAAGCTTTCTTT
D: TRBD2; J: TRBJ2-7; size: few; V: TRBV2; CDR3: CASKIGGGGYEQYF; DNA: TGTGCCAGCAAGATAGGTGGCGGGGGCTACGAGCAGTACTTC
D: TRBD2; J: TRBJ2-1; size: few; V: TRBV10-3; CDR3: CAISEPRLAGDNEQFF; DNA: TGTGCCATCAGTGAGCCCAGACTAGCGGGGGACAATGAGCAGTTCTTC
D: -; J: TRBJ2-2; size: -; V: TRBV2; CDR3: CASSEEVDATGELFF; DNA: TGTGCCAGCAGTGAGGAAGTGGACGCGACCGGGGAGCTGTTTTTT
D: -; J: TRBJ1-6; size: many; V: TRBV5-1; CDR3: CASSPGTDSPLHF; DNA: TGCGCCAGCAGCCCAGGGACGGATTCACCCCTCCACTTT
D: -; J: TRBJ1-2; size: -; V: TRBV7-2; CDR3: CASSRDGRTYGYTF; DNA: TGTGCCAGCAGCCGTGATGGGCGGACCTATGGCTACACCTTC
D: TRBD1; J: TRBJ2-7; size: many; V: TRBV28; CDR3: CASSFSDREGKQYF; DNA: TGTGCCAGCAGTTTTTCGGACAGGGAAGGCAAGCAGTACTTC
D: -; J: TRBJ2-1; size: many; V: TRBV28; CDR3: CASREIPRASAPYNEQFF; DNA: TGTGCCAGCAGAGAAATTCCCCGTGCGAGCGCACCTTACAATGAGCAGTTCTTC
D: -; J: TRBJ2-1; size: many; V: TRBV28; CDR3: CASSFPGPYNEQFF; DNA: TGTGCCAGCAGTTTTCCCGGTCCCTACAATGAGCAGTTCTTC
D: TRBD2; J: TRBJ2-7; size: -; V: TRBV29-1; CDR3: CSVGGPGLATYEQYF; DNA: TGCAGCGTTGGAGGGCCGGGACTAGCGACCTACGAGCAGTACTTC
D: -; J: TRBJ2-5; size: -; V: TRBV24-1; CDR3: CATSALGAGGETQYF; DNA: TGTGCCACCAGTGCCCTTGGAGCTGGTGGAGAGACCCAGTACTTC
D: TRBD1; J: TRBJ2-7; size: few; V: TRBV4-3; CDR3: CASSQEGPGQGVYEQYF; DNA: TGCGCCAGCAGCCAAGAGGGCCCGGGACAGGGGGTTTACGAGCAGTACTTC
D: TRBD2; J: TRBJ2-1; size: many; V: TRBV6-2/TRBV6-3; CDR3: CASSYVLREGFSSYNEQFF; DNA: TGTGCCAGCAGTTACGTATTGCGGGAGGGCTTCAGCTCCTACAATGAGCAGTTCTTC
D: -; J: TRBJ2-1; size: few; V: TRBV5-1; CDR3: CASSRNPQSLRDSYNEQFF; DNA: TGCGCCAGCAGCCGGAACCCCCAGAGTCTGCGGGACTCCTACAATGAGCAGTTCTTC
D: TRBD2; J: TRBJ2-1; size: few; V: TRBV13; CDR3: CASHAGGSGNEQFF; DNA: TGTGCCAGTCACGCGGGAGGCTCAGGCAATGAGCAGTTCTTC
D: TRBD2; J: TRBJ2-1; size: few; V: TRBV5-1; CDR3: CASSLGLAGGRISYNEQFF; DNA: TGCGCCAGCAGCTTGGGTTTAGCGGGAGGGAGAATTTCCTACAATGAGCAGTTCTTC
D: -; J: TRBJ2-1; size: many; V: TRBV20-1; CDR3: CSALRGLLNNEQFF; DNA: TGCAGTGCTCTTCGGGGACTTCTTAACAATGAGCAGTTCTTC
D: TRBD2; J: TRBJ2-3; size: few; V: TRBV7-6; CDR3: CASSSVDGRVADTQYF; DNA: TGTGCCAGCAGCTCTGTCGACGGGAGGGTTGCAGATACGCAGTATTTT
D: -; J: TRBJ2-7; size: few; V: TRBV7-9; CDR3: CASSLLVEQYF; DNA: TGTGCCAGCAGCCTTTTGGTCGAGCAGTACTTC
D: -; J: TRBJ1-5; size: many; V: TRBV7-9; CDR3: CASSLTESNQPQHF; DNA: TGTGCCAGCAGCTTAACAGAGAGCAATCAGCCCCAGCATTTT
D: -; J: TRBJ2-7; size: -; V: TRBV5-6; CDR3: CASSRTRGGDYEQYF; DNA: TGTGCCAGCAGCCGGACCCGAGGGGGGGATTACGAGCAGTACTTC
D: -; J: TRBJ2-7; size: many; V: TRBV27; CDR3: CASSLGGYDEQYF; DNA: TGTGCCAGCAGTTTAGGGGGGTATGACGAGCAGTACTTC
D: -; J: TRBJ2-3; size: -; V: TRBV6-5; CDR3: CASSYQVSESTDTQYF; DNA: TGTGCCAGCAGTTACCAGGTTAGCGAAAGCACAGATACGCAGTATTTT
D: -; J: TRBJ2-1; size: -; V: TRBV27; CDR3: CASRSLPVSYNEQFF; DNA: TGTGCCAGCAGATCACTCCCTGTGTCCTACAATGAGCAGTTCTTC
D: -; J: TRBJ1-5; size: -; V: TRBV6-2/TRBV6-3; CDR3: CASSYGGVMAQHF; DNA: TGTGCCAGCAGTTATGGAGGGGTAATGGCCCAGCATTTT
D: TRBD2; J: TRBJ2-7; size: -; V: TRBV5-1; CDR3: CASSLDGLAAYEQYF; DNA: TGCGCCAGCAGCTTGGATGGGCTAGCGGCCTACGAGCAGTACTTC
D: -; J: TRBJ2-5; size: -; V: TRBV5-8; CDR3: CASSSGISGEETQYF; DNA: TGTGCCAGCAGCTCAGGGATTAGCGGAGAAGAGACCCAGTACTTC
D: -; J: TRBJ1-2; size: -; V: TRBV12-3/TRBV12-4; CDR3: CASSLSRDYGYTF; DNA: TGTGCCAGCAGTTTGTCCAGGGACTATGGCTACACCTTC
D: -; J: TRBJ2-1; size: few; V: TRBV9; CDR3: CASSVGISGTASSYNEQFF; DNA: TGTGCCAGCAGCGTAGGAATTAGCGGGACAGCCAGCTCCTACAATGAGCAGTTCTTC
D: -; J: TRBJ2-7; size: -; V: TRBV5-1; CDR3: CASSLADRRYEQYF; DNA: TGCGCCAGCAGCTTGGCCGACAGGAGGTACGAGCAGTACTTC
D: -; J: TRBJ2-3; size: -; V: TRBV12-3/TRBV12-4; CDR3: CASSFYLVRGTDTQYF; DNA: TGTGCCAGCAGTTTTTACTTGGTTCGGGGCACAGATACGCAGTATTTT
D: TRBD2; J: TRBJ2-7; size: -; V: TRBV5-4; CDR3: CASSWTSGRSYEQYF; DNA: TGTGCCAGCAGCTGGACTAGCGGGAGAAGCTACGAGCAGTACTTC
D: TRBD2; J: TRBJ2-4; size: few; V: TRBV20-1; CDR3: CSAREAGDNIQYF; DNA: TGCAGTGCTAGAGAGGCGGGAGACAACATTCAGTACTTC
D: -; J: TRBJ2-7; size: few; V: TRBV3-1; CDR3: CASSQDPTEQYF; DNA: TGTGCCAGCAGCCAAGACCCAACCGAGCAGTACTTC
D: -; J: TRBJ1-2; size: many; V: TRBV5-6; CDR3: CASSRLSFFEYGYTF; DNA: TGTGCCAGCAGCCGCCTCAGCTTTTTCGAATATGGCTACACCTTC
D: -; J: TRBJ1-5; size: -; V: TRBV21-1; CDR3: CAKPRDRAYSNQPQHF; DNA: TGTGCCAAGCCTCGGGACAGGGCCTATAGCAATCAGCCCCAGCATTTT
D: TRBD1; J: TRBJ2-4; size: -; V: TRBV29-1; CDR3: CSVTPGQGDSKNIQYF; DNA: TGCAGCGTTACTCCGGGACAGGGGGATTCCAAAAACATTCAGTACTTC
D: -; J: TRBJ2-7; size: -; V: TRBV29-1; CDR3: CSVSFQGFGYEQYF; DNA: TGCAGCGTCAGTTTTCAGGGGTTTGGCTACGAGCAGTACTTC
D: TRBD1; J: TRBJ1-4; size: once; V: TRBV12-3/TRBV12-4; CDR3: CALSFAVRGWSVHEKLFF; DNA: TGTGCCCTCAGTTTTGCAGTCAGGGGGTGGTCTGTGCATGAAAAACTGTTTTTT
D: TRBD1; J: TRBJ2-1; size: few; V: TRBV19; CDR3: CASNQGAMDEQFF; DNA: TGTGCCAGTAACCAGGGGGCGATGGATGAGCAGTTCTTC
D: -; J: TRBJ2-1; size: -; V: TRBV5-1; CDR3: CASSLDRAQRGSYNEQFF; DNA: TGCGCCAGCAGCTTGGACAGGGCCCAGCGGGGCTCCTACAATGAGCAGTTCTTC
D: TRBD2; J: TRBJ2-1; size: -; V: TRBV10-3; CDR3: CAISESLAGIEQFF; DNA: TGTGCCATCAGTGAGTCCTTAGCGGGAATTGAGCAGTTCTTC
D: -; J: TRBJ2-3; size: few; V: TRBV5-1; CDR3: CASSLFNRSPGDTQYF; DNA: TGCGCCAGCAGCTTGTTTAACAGGAGCCCAGGTGATACGCAGTATTTT
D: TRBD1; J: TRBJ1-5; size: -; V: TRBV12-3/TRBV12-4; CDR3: CASRGTGGFQPQHF; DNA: TGTGCCAGCAGAGGGACAGGGGGCTTTCAGCCCCAGCATTTT
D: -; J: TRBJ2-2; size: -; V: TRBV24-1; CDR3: CATSDPRGPNTGELFF; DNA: TGTGCCACCAGTGACCCACGGGGGCCGAACACCGGGGAGCTGTTTTTT
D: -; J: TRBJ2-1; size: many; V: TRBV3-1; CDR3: CASSQVKVSSYNEQFF; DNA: TGTGCCAGCAGCCAAGTAAAGGTTAGCTCCTACAATGAGCAGTTCTTC